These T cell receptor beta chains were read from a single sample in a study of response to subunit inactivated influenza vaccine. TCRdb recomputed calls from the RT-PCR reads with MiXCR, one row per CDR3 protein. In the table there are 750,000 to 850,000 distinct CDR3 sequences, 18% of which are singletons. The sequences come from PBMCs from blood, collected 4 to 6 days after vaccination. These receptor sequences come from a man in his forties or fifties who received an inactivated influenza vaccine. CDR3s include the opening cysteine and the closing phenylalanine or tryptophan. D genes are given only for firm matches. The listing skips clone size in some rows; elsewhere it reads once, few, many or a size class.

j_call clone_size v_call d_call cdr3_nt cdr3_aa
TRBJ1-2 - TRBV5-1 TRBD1 TGCGCCAGCAGCTCCGGACAGGGGGCAATAGTTGGCTACACCTTC CASSSGQGAIVGYTF
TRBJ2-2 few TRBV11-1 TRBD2 TGTGCCAGCAGCGCCGGGACTAGCGGGGGGGCAGCAAACACCGGGGAGCTGTTTTTT CASSAGTSGGAANTGELFF
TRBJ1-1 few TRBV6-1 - TGTGCCAGCCAGTCCACCATCGGTACTGAAGCTTTCTTT CASQSTIGTEAFF
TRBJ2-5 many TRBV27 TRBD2 TGTGCCAGCAGGCATACGTCCGGGACTAGCGGAAAAGAGACCCAGTACTTC CASRHTSGTSGKETQYF
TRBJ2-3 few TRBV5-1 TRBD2 TGCGCCAGCAGTTTTGCGGGGGGGGGAAATACAGATACGCAGTATTTT CASSFAGGGNTDTQYF
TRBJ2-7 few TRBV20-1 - TGCAGTGCTAGTAGGGACACATACTACGAGCAGTACTTC CSASRDTYYEQYF
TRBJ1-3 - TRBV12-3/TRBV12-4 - TGTGCCAGCAGTTTGGTTACAAACACCATATATTTT CASSLVTNTIYF
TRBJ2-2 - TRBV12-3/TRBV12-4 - TGTGCCAGCAGTTTAGCAGGGTATGACACCGGGGAGCTGTTTTTT CASSLAGYDTGELFF
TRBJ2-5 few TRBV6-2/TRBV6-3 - TGTGCCAGCAGTTATCGGGACATATGGGGCCAAGAGACCCAGTACTTC CASSYRDIWGQETQYF
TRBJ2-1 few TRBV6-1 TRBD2 TGTGCCAGCAGTGGTCCGGGGGGGGTCGATGAGCAGTTCTTC CASSGPGGVDEQFF
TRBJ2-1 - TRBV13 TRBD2 TGTGCCAGCAGCGAACCTCTAGCGGGAGGGCCCTATGAGCAGTTCTTC CASSEPLAGGPYEQFF
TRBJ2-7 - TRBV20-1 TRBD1 TGCAGTGCTTCCAGGGGACAGGGCTTGGGGGAGCAGTACTTC CSASRGQGLGEQYF
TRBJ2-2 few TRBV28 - TGTGCCAGCAGTTGGTCTAGGAACACCGGGGAGCTGTTTTTT CASSWSRNTGELFF
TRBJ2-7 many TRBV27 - TGTGCCAGCAGTGGGGGGAGCTCCTACGAGCAGTACTTC CASSGGSSYEQYF
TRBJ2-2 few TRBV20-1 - TGCAGTGGACGCCGGAACACCGGGGAGCTGTTTTTT CSGRRNTGELFF
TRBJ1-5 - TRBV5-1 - TGCGCCAGCAGCGTCTCAGGGCAGCCCCAGCATTTT CASSVSGQPQHF
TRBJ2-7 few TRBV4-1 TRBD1 TGCGCCAGCAGCCAAACCGGGACAGGGGACGAGCAGTACTTC CASSQTGTGDEQYF
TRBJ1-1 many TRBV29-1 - TGCAGCGTTGTGAGGCAGGGGAACGAAGCTTTCTTT CSVVRQGNEAFF
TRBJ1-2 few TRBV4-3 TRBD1 TGCGCCAGCAGCCAAGAGGCTGGGACAGGGGGCGAGGACTACTATGGCTACACCTTC CASSQEAGTGGEDYYGYTF
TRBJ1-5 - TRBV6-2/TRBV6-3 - TGTGCCAGCAGTACTACAAGGCGGGGGAATAGCAATCAGCCCCAGCATTTT CASSTTRRGNSNQPQHF
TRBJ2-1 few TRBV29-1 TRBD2 TGCAGCGTGGGACTAGCGGGGGGGAAGGGTGAGCAGTTCTTC CSVGLAGGKGEQFF
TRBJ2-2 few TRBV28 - TGTGCCAGCAGACGATCTTACACCGGGGAGCTGTTTTTT CASRRSYTGELFF
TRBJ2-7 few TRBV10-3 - TGTGCCATCAGTGAGTCAACCCTACAGGGAGCCTACGAGCAGTACTTC CAISESTLQGAYEQYF
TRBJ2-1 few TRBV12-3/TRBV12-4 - TGTGCCAGCAGCTGGGACGCTTACAATGAGCAGTTCTTC CASSWDAYNEQFF
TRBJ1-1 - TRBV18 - TGTGCCAGCTCACGGGCGGCTTCTGAAGCTTTCTTT CASSRAASEAFF
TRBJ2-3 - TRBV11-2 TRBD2 TGTGCCAGCAGCTCGCGGACGAGCGGGGGAGGGGGTACGCAGTATTTT CASSSRTSGGGGTQYF
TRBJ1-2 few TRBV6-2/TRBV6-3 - TGTGCCAGCAGTTACCTTACAAGTGGCTACACCTTC CASSYLTSGYTF
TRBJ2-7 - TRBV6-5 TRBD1 TGTGCCAGCAGTTACACGGGACAGGGGCGCTACGAGCAGTACTTC CASSYTGQGRYEQYF
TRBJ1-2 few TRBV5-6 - TGTGCCAGCAGCTTGGTCAGGGCGGTTTTGGGAGGCTACACCTTC CASSLVRAVLGGYTF
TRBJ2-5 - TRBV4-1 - TGCGCCAGCAGCCAAGTACTAGCTCCGGAGACCCAGTACTTC CASSQVLAPETQYF
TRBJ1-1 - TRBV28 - TGTGCCAGCACCTTTAACAGGGCCACTGAAGCTTTCTTT CASTFNRATEAFF
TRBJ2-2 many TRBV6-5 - TGTGCCAGCAGTTACTACAGGGGGGGTACCGGGGAGCTGTTTTTT CASSYYRGGTGELFF
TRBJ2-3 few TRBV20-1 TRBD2 TGCAGTGCTAGGAGGCGGGGGGCGGTGGCAGATACGCAGTATTTT CSARRRGAVADTQYF
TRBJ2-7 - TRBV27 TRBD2 TGTGCCAGCAGTTTATCGACGGGGGGGCCGAATGAGCAGTACTTC CASSLSTGGPNEQYF
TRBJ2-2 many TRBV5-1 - TGCGCCAGCAGCTTGGCACAGTACACCGGGGAGCTGTTTTTT CASSLAQYTGELFF
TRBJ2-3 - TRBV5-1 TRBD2 TGCGCCAGCAGCCTCGGGACTAGCGGGGGGGCTGCAGATACGCAGTATTTT CASSLGTSGGAADTQYF
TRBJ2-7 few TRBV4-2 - TGTGCCAGCAGCCAAGATTTCCGGGTACGGTACTTC CASSQDFRVRYF
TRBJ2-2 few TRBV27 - TGTGCCAGCACGGGTATTGCTCACGGGGAGCTGTTTTTT CASTGIAHGELFF
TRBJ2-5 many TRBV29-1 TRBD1 TGCAGCGCGGACAGGACGCAAGAGACCCAGTACTTC CSADRTQETQYF
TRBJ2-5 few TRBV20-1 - TGCAGTGCTAGAGACAAATCTAGGGGGGGGGAGACCCAGTACTTC CSARDKSRGGETQYF
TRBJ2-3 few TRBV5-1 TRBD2 TGCGCCAGCAGCCGATCCGGGACTAGCGGACTCACAGATACGCAGTATTTT CASSRSGTSGLTDTQYF
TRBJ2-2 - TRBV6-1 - TGTGCCAGCAGTGAAGCGCACGACGGGGAGCTGTTTTTT CASSEAHDGELFF
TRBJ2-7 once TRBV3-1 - TGTGCCAGCAGTTCAGGGGAGTTATACGAGCAGTACTTC CASSSGELYEQYF
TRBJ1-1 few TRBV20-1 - TGCAGTGCTAGAAGTATGACAGGTACGAACACTGAAGCTTTCTTT CSARSMTGTNTEAFF
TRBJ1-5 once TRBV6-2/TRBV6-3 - TGTGCCAGCAGTTACGCCAGGGCAGCGACCCAGCATTTT CASSYARAATQHF
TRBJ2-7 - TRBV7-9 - TGTGCCAGCAGCCCTCAGATACAGGGAGATTCCTACGAGCAGTACTTC CASSPQIQGDSYEQYF
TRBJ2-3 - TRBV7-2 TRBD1 TGTGCCAGCAGCGATCGACAGGGATTGGATACGCAGTATTTT CASSDRQGLDTQYF
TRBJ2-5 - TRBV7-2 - TGTGCCAGCCGGGCAGACCAAGAGACCCAGTACTTC CASRADQETQYF
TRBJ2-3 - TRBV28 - TGTGCCAGCAGGAACCGGGGACCCGTGCGGGATACGCAGTATTTT CASRNRGPVRDTQYF
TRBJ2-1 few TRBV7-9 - TGTGCCAGCAGTTCAGCTCAGGGGCCCTCCTACAATGAGCAGTTCTTC CASSSAQGPSYNEQFF
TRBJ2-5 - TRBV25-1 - TGTGCCAGCAGTGACCCTCGGGGCGGGGAGATCCAAGAGACCCAGTACTTC CASSDPRGGEIQETQYF
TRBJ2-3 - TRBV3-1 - TGTGCCAGCAGCCCGACAGCGGTGACTAGCACAGATACGCAGTATTTT CASSPTAVTSTDTQYF
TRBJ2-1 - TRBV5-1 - TGCGCCAGCAGCTTGGTGGCGGGGAGGTTC CASSLVAGRF
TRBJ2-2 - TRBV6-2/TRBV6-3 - TGTGCCAGCAGTCGCACAGGGATCACCGGGGAGCTGTTTTTT CASSRTGITGELFF
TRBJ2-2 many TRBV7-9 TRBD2 TGTGCCAGCAGCTTACCGGGAGGGCGTTACACCGGGGAGCTGTTTTTT CASSLPGGRYTGELFF
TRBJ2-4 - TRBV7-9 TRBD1 TGTGCCAGCAGCCCCGGCGCCAGGACAGGGCATGTCATTCAGTACTTC CASSPGARTGHVIQYF
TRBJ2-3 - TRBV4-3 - TGCGCCAGCAGCCATGAGGCTAGCAGTACGCAGTATTTT CASSHEASSTQYF
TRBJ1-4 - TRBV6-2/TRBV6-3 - TGTGCCAGCAGTTACGAAGCAACTAATGAAAAACTGTTTTTT CASSYEATNEKLFF
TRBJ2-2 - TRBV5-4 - TGTGCCAGCAGCTTGGACCAGAGGGCCTACACCGGGGAGCTGTTTTTT CASSLDQRAYTGELFF